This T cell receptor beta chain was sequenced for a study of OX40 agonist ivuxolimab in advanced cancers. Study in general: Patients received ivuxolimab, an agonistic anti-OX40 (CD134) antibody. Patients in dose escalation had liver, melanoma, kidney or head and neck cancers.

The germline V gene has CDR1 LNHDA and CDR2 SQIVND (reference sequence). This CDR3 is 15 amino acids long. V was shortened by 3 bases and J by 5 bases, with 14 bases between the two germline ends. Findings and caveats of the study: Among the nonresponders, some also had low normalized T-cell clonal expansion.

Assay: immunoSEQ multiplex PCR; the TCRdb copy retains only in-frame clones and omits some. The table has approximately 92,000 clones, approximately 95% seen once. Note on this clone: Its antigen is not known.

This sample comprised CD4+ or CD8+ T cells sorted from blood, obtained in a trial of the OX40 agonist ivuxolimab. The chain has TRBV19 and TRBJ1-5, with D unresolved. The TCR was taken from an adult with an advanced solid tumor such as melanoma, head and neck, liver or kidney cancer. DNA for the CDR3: TGTGCCAGTAGTATCTCAGCGCGGGTAGATCAGCCCCAGCATTTT. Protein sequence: CASSISARVDQPQHF.